Shown below are 8 T cell receptor beta chains from a single sample sequenced in a study of cytomegalovirus exposure and HLA in healthy donors. PCR amplification relied on 60 Vbeta primers (plus 13 Jbeta primers). The method was immunoSEQ multiplex PCR; TCRdb's version includes in-frame clones alone and lacks a portion of them. The sample lists 150,000 to 200,000 clones, roughly 85% occurring once. The sample taken for sequencing was PBMCs. The receptors stem from a man aged 35 to 55 in good health and CMV-seronegative.

The chain employs TRBV30 and TRBJ2-7; 7 positions match TRBD1. Germline V gene lookup returns CDR1 GTSNPN and CDR2 SVGIG (reference sequence). The CDR3 runs 15 residues. J was trimmed by 4 bases and V by 3 bases; bases with no gene match: 12. The CDR3, as DNA: TGTGCCTGGAGCAAAGGGACAGCTCCGCGGTACGAGCAGTACTTC. Translation gives CAWSKGTAPRYEQYF. Variable domain in full (rest from reference TRBV30 and TRBJ2-7): SQTIHQWPATLVQPVGSPLSLECTVEGTSNPNLYWYRQAAGRGLQLLFYSVGIGQISSEVPQNLSASRPQDRQFILSSKKLLLSDSGFYLCAWSKGTAPRYEQYFGPGTRLTVT.

V usage is TRBV6-6 and J usage is TRBJ2-2; 7 nucleotides align to TRBD2. Germline loops: CDR1 MNHNY, CDR2 SVGAGI (reference sequence). The CDR3 has 15 residues. V shed 1 base, J shed 5 bases, and the junction held 4 bases outside the gene matches. CDR3 DNA: TGTGCCAGCAGTTACTTTACGGGGGGTACCGGGGAGCTGTTTTTT. The encoded protein is CASSYFTGGTGELFF.

This chain links TRBV5-4 with TRBJ2-5; 10 bases map to TRBD1. The CDR3 consists of 15 residues. Germline CDR1 SGHNT, CDR2 YYREEE (reference sequence). The trim removed 5 bases at V and 5 bases at J, leaving 9 bases unmatched. The CDR3 DNA follows: TGTGCCAGCAGACTCGACAGGGGGCGCCCGGAGACCCAGTACTTC. Its protein is CASRLDRGRPETQYF. The full variable domain, rest sourced from reference TRBV5-4 and TRBJ2-5, is ETGVTQSPTHLIKTRGQQVTLRCSSQSGHNTVSWYQQALGQGPQFIFQYYREEENGRGNFPPRFSGLQFPNYSSELNVNALELDDSALYLCASRLDRGRPETQYFGPGTRLLVL.

This clone appeared once. DNA for the CDR3: TGTGCCAGCAGCTCCGCCGGGACACTTGGCTACGAGCAGTACTTC. Residues: CASSSAGTLGYEQYF. This chain connects TRBV7-9 to TRBJ2-7; possible D gene TRBD1, 6 bases. This CDR3 spans 15 amino acids. Germline V gene sequence: CDR1 SEHNR, CDR2 FQNEAQ (reference sequence). The ends were cut back, 4 bases at V and 3 bases at J, with 16 bases in the middle.

Of note for this clone: The junction differs from germline at one of its ends, possibly a read error. The chain couples TRBV7-7 to TRBJ2-2, with D perhaps matching TRBD1 (5 bases). Per germline, CDR1 SSHAT and CDR2 FNYEAQ (reference sequence). The CDR3 is 15 residues long. DNA of the CDR3: TGTGCTAGCAGCCCGGGCCAGGGTAATAAGGGGGAGCTGTTTTTT. It is translated as CASSPGQGNKGELFF.

The chain uses TRBV5-6 and TRBJ2-1; 9 positions agree with TRBD1. The V gene's germline CDR1 is SGHDT and CDR2 YYEEEE. Trimming cost V 4 bases and J 6 bases; bases outside gene matches: 8. This CDR3 contains 15 residues. CDR3 nucleotides: TGTGCCAGCAGCGACGCGGGACAGGGCATCAATGAGCAGTTCTTC. Translating gives CASSDAGQGINEQFF.

The chain carries TRBV7-9 and TRBJ2-2; the D is unclear. Trimming stripped 3 bases from V and 4 bases from J, with 6 bases between. Per germline, CDR1 SEHNR and CDR2 FQNEAQ (reference sequence). This CDR3 is built from 13 residues. The CDR3 reads CASSFSITGELFF. The CDR3 nucleotides read TGTGCCAGCAGCTTCAGTATCACCGGGGAGCTGTTTTTT.

The chain has TRBV30 and TRBJ2-2, with a tentative D call TRBD2 (6 bases). Germline V CDR1 and CDR2: GTSNPN, SVGIG (reference sequence). V dropped 8 bases and J dropped 6 bases, with 16 bases sitting between them. CDR3 length equals 13 residues. DNA of the CDR3: TGTGCCACGGGACTTCTTAACCCCGGGGAGCTGTTTTTT. Residues: CATGLLNPGELFF.